This T cell receptor (beta chain) stems from a study of radiation and T cells in renal cell carcinoma. The wider study: Nephrectomy followed 15 Gy stereotactic body radiation by 4 weeks. Study-level points and caveats: From baseline, blood top tumor clonotypes peaked at 2 weeks post-radiation.

Noted time point: blood 2 weeks post-SBRT. Treatment described: 15 Gy SBRT to primary tumor, nephrectomy 4 weeks later. TCRdb keeps only in-frame clones here, not all; method: immunoSEQ multiplex PCR. Counted here are roughly 130,000 clones, about 81% occurring once; the ten biggest clones make up 1.5% to 2%. In this sample, this clone turned up once. Its antigen is still unknown. The TCR comes from a woman aged 60-70 years with renal cell carcinoma. The specimen comprised blood, sampled from a patient whose treatment included radiotherapy and nephrectomy.

This CDR3 reads CSVMAGGNTGELFF. The CDR3 DNA reads TGCAGCGTGATGGCAGGGGGTAACACCGGGGAGCTGTTTTTT. This chain joins TRBV29-1 and TRBJ2-2; 7 positions agree with TRBD1. The V gene end was trimmed by 6 bases and the J gene end by 2 bases; junction bases not matched to a gene: 6. The CDR3 is 14 residues long. The germline gives CDR1 SQVTM, CDR2 ANQGSEA.